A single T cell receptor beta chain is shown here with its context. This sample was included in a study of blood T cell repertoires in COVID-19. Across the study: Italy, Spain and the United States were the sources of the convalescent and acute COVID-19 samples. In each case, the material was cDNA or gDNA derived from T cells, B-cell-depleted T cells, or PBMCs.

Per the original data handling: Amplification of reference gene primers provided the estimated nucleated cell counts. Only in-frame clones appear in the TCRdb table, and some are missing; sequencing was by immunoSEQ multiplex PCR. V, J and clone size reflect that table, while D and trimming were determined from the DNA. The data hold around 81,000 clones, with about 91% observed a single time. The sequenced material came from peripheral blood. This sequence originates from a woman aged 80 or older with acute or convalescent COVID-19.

CDR3: CASSGAGAAGELFF. As DNA, the CDR3 is TGTGCCAGCAGCGGTGCAGGGGCCGCCGGGGAGCTGTTTTTT. The chain employs TRBV7-3 and TRBJ2-2; possibly TRBD1 for D (6 bases). This CDR3 is built from 14 residues. V lost 5 bases, J lost 6 bases, and 13 bases lay in between. CDR1 is SGHTA and CDR2 is FQGTGA in the germline V gene.